This T cell receptor (beta chain) came from a study of cytomegalovirus exposure and HLA in healthy donors. In the PCR, 60 Vbeta and 13 Jbeta primers were used. The protocol was immunoSEQ multiplex PCR, while the TCRdb copy is restricted to in-frame clones and leaves out a portion. The table gives approximately 130,000 clones; the top ten clones make up just under 2% of it. Trimming cost V 5 bases and J 6 bases, with 14 bases left between them. The CDR3 consists of 14 residues. CDR1 and CDR2 from the germline V gene are MNHEY and SVGAGI. The chain recombines TRBV6-5 with TRBJ1-5; D is unresolved. The sample consisted of PBMCs. This receptor was taken from a woman aged 55-69 years in good health and CMV-seronegative. The CDR3 coding sequence is TGTGCCAGCAGTCGCGAACGGGGAACTCAGCCCCAGCATTTT. Amino acid sequence: CASSRERGTQPQHF.